This TCR beta chain was sequenced in a study of blood T cell repertoires in COVID-19. Across the whole study: From the United States, Italy and Spain came samples of acute and convalescent COVID-19. From T cells, B-cell-depleted T cells, or PBMCs came the material, which was cDNA or gDNA.

This clone came up once. CDR1 MNHEY and CDR2 SMNVEV come from the germline V gene (reference sequence). V trimming: 1 base; J trimming: 7 bases; junction bases outside the gene matches: 6. The CDR3 has 15 amino acids. Under the authors' procedure: Amplification of reference gene primers was used by the study to estimate nucleated cell counts. Profiling relied on immunoSEQ multiplex PCR, and the TCRdb table lists in-frame clones only, not all of them. V and J calls plus clone size are reproduced from that table; the DNA served to infer D and trimming. In the table there are approximately 50,000 clones, around 88% of which are singletons.

The V and J genes are TRBV27 and TRBJ1-4; 7 bases match TRBD1. The sequenced sample was peripheral blood. This clonotype originated in a woman older than 75 with acute or convalescent COVID-19. The CDR3 nucleotides are TGTGCCAGCAGTTTATTTAAACAGGGGAGTGAAAAACTGTTTTTT. The encoded protein is CASSLFKQGSEKLFF.